Here is one T cell receptor (beta chain) with its context. This record comes from a study of PD-L1 blockade in urothelial cancer. Study as a whole: Prior exposure to chemotherapy in patients amounted to 0 to 3 regimens received.

In germline, CDR1 is MDHEN, CDR2 SYDVKM. The germline V and J ends were trimmed by 5 bases and 7 bases, with 9 bases remaining between them. CDR3 size: 12 residues. Measured with immunoSEQ multiplex PCR; TCRdb has only the in-frame clones, and not every one. The sample yields about 21,000 clones, nearly 90% seen once. The TCR sequence derives from a woman in her sixties or seventies with urothelial cancer. The gene calls are TRBV28 and TRBJ1-5, with a tentative D call TRBD1 (5 bases). The material was PBMCs, obtained around atezolizumab (anti-PD-L1) treatment. This CDR3 reads CASSAQGQPQHF. CDR3 nucleotide sequence: TGTGCCAGCAGTGCGCAGGGCCAGCCCCAGCATTTT.